This T cell receptor (beta chain) originates from a study of blood T cell repertoires in COVID-19. In germline, CDR1 is MRHNA, CDR2 SNTAGT. The CDR3 is 16 amino acids. Trimming took off 4 bases at V and 1 base at J, with 14 bases between the two ends. How the authors handled the data: Nucleated cell number was recorded as an estimate derived from reference gene primer amplification. Some clones are missing from TCRdb's copy, which holds only in-frame ones; the method was immunoSEQ multiplex PCR. That table furnishes V, J and clone size, whereas the DNA furnished D and trimming. The data contain some 110,000 clones, approximately 87% of them seen just once; the ten biggest clones take up under 3%.

The sample taken for sequencing was peripheral blood. This receptor was taken from a man aged 25-45 years with acute or convalescent COVID-19. This chain uses TRBV6-4 with TRBJ2-1; D may be TRBD1 (6 bases). The CDR3 region is CASSGNPGTSYNEQFF. The CDR3 DNA reads as TGTGCCAGCAGTGGTAACCCCGGGACATCCTACAATGAGCAGTTCTTC.